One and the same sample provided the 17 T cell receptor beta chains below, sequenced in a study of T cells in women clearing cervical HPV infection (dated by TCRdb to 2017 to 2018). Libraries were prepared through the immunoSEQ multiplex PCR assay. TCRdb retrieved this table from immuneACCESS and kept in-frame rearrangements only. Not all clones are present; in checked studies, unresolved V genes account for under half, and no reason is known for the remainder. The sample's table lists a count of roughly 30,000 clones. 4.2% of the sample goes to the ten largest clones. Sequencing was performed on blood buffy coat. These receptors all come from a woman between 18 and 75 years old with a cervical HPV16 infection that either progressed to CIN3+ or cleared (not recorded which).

The CDR3 loop reads CASSWGGAQETQYF. CDR3 bases read: TGCGCCAGCAGCTGGGGGGGGGCGCAAGAGACC. This sequence joins TRBV5-1 and TRBJ2-5; tentatively, D is TRBD2 (7 bases). The read is 3 residues too short to cover the CDR3 end, so that end is filled in from the germline J gene. CDR3 size: 14 residues. The ends were cut back, 3 bases at V and 2 bases at J, with 11 bases in the middle. Germline-derived CDR1 and CDR2 are SGHRS and YFSETQ.

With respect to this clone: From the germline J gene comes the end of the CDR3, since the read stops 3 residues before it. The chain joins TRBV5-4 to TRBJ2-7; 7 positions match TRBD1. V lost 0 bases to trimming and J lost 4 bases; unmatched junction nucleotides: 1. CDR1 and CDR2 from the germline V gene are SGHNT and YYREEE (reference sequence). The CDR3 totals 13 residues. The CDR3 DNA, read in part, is TGTGCCAGCAGCTTGGACAGGGGTTACGAG. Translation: CASSLDRGYE. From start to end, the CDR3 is CASSLDRGYEQYF. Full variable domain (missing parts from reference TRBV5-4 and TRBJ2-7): ETGVTQSPTHLIKTRGQQVTLRCSSQSGHNTVSWYQQALGQGPQFIFQYYREEENGRGNFPPRFSGLQFPNYSSELNVNALELDDSALYLCASSLDRGYEQYFGPGTRLTVT.

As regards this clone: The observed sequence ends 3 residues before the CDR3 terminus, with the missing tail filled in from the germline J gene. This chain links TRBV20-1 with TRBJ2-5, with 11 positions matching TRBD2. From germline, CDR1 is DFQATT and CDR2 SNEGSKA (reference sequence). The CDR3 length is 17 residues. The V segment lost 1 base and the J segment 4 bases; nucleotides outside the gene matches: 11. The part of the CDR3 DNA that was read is TGCAGTGCTAGAGCCGAACCCGGACTAGCGGGCCCAGAGACC. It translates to CSARAEPGLAGPET. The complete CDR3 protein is CSARAEPGLAGPETQYF.

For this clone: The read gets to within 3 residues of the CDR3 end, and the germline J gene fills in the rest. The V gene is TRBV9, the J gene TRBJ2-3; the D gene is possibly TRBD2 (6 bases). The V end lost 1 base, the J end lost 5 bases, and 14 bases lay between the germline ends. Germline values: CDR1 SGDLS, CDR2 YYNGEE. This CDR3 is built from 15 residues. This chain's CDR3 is CASSVYTSPLDTQYF. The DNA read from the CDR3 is TGTGCCAGCAGCGTATATACTAGCCCTTTAGATACG.

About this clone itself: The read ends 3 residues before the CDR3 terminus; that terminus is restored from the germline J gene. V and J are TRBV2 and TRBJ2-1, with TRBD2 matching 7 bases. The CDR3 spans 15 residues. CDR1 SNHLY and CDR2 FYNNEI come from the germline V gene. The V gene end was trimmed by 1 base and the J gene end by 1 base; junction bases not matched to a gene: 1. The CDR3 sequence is CASSEEAGSYNEQFF. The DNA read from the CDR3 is TGTGCCAGCAGTGAAGAAGCGGGGTCCTACAATGAG.

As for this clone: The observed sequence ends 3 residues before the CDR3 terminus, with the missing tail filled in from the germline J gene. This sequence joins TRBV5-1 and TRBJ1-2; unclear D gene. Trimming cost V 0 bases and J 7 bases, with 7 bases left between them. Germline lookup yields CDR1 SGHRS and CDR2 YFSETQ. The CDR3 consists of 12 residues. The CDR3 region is CASSLEVGGYTF. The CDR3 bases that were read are TGCGCCAGCAGCTTGGAAGTCGGTGGC.

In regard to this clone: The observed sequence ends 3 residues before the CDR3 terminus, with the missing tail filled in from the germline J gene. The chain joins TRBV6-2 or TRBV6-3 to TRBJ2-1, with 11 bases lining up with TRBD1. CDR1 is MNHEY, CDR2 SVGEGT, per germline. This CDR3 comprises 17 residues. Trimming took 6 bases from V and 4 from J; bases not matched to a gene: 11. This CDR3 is CASSQRKGQGVYNEQFF. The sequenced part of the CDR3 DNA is TGTGCCAGCAGCCAAAGAAAGGGACAGGGGGTTTACAATGAG.

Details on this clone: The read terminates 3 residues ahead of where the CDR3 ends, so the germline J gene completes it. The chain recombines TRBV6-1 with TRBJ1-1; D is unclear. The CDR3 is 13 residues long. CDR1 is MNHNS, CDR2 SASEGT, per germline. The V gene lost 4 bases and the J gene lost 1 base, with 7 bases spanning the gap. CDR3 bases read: TGTGCCAGCAGTGGCAGGAGGAACACTGAA. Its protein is CASSGRRNTE. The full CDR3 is CASSGRRNTEAFF.

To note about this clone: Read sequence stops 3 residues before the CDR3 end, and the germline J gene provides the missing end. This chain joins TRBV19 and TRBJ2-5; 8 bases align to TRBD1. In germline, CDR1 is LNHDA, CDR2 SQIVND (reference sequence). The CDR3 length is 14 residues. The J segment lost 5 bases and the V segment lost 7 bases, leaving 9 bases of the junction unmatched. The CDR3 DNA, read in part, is TGTGCCAGTAATCCCTCAGGGGGCAAGGAGACC. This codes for CASNPSGGKET. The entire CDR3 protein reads CASNPSGGKETQYF.

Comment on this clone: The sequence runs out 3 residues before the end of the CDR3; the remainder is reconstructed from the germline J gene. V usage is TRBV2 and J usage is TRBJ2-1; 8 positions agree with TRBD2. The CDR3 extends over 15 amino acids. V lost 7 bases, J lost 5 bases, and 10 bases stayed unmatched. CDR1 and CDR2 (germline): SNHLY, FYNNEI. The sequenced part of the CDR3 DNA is TGTGCCAGCATGCAGCTAGCGGGTCGAAACAATGAG. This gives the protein CASMQLAGRNNE. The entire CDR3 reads CASMQLAGRNNEQFF.

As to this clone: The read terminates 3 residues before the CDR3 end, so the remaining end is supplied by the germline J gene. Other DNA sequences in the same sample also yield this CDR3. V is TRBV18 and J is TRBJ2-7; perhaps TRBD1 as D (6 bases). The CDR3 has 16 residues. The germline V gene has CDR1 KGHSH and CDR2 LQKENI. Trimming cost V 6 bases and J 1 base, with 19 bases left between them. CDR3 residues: CASSPPPGQNSYEQYF. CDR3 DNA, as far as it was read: TGTGCCAGCTCCCCCCCGCCGGGACAAAATTCCTACGAG.

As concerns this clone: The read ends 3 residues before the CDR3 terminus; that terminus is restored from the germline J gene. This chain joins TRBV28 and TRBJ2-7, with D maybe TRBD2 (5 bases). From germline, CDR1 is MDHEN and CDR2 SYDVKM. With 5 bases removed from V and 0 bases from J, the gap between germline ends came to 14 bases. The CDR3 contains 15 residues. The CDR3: CASSTLRADSYEQYF. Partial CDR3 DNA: TGTGCCAGCAGTACCTTGAGGGCTGACTCCTACGAG.

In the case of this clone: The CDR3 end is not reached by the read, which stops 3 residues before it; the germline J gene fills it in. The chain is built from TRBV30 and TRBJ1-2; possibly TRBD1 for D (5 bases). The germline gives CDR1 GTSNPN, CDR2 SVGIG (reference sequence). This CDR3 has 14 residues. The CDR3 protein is CAWSGRGSSYDYTF. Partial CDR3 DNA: TGTGCCTGGAGTGGGAGGGGAAGCTCCTACGAC.

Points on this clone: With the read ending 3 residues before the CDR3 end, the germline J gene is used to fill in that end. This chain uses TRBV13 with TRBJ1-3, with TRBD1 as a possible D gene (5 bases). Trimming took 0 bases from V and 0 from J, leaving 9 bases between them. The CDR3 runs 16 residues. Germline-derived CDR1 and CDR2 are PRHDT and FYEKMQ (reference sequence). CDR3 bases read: TGTGCCAGCAGCTTAGGGGCAGGGTCCTCTGGAAACACC. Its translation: CASSLGAGSSGNT. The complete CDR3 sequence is CASSLGAGSSGNTIYF.

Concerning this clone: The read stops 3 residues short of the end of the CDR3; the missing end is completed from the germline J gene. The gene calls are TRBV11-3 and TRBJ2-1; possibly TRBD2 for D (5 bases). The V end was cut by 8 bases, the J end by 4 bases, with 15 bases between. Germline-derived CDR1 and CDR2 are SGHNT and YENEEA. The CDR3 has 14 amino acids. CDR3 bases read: TGTGCCAGCCCTCACAAGCGGAGATACAATGAG. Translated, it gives CASPHKRRYNE. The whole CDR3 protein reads CASPHKRRYNEQFF.

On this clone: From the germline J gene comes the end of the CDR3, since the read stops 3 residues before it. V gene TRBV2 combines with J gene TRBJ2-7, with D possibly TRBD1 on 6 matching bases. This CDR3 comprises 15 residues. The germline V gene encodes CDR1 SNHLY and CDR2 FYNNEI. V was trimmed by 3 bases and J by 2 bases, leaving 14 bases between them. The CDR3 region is CASSEDSHRTYEQYF. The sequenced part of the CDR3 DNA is TGTGCCAGCAGTGAGGACAGCCACCGTACCTACGAG.

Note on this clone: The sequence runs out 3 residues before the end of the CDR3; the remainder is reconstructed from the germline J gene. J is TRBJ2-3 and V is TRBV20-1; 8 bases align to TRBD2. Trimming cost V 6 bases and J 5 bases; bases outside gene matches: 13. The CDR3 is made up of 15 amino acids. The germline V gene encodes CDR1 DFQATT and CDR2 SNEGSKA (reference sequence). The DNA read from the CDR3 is TGCAGTGCACCGGGGGGGTATCAGGGGATAGATACG. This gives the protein CSAPGGYQGIDT. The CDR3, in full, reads CSAPGGYQGIDTQYF.